A selection of T cell receptor beta chains follows, all from one sample in a study of blood T cell repertoires in COVID-19. Clones were read by immunoSEQ multiplex PCR, and TCRdb kept only the in-frame ones, dropping some. The data contain more than 15,000 clones, nearly 90% of them singletons. The source material was peripheral blood. The receptors here all came from a human donor in a cohort sampled during active COVID-19. The CDR3 runs from the conserved cysteine through the conserved F or W. The D gene is left open where the match is weak. Size is omitted from some rows. Given values are once, few, many or a class for expanded clones.

D: TRBD1
size: .
length: 15
J: TRBJ2-1
V: TRBV19
DNA: TGTGCCAGTGGCCGGACAGGACAATCCTACAATGAGCAGTTCTTC
CDR3: CASGRTGQSYNEQFF

D: .
size: .
length: 14
J: TRBJ2-7
V: TRBV7-3
DNA: TGTGCCAGCAGCTTATCAAACGGTCCTTACGAGCAGTACTTC
CDR3: CASSLSNGPYEQYF

D: TRBD1
size: .
length: 14
J: TRBJ2-2
V: TRBV19
DNA: TGTGCCAGTAGGGGAACAGGGGAGACCGGGGAGCTGTTTTTT
CDR3: CASRGTGETGELFF

D: TRBD2
size: once
length: 19
J: TRBJ2-3
V: TRBV30
DNA: TGTGCCTGGAGTGTTGGTCTTGGTTCGACTAGCGGGAGCACAGATACGCAGTATTTT
CDR3: CAWSVGLGSTSGSTDTQYF

D: TRBD1
size: .
length: 16
J: TRBJ2-1
V: TRBV9
DNA: TGTGCCAGCAGCGTCGGTGGGAGACAGGGGTACAATGAGCAGTTCTTC
CDR3: CASSVGGRQGYNEQFF

D: .
size: .
length: 18
J: TRBJ1-2
V: TRBV3-1/TRBV3-2
DNA: TGTGCCAGCAGCCAAGCGATCGGAGGGGCGCGGATTAACTATGGCTACACCTTC
CDR3: CASSQAIGGARINYGYTF

D: TRBD1
size: .
length: 15
J: TRBJ2-7
V: TRBV19
DNA: TGTGCCAGTAGTCTCGGACAGGGTGTCTCCTACGAGCAGTACTTC
CDR3: CASSLGQGVSYEQYF

D: TRBD2
size: .
length: 16
J: TRBJ2-7
V: TRBV11-2
DNA: TGTGCCAGCAGCCCCAACTCAGGGACTAGGGGGTACGAGCAGTACTTC
CDR3: CASSPNSGTRGYEQYF

D: .
size: .
length: 14
J: TRBJ1-1
V: TRBV19
DNA: TGTGCCAGTAGTATACCTCGGGTGGGCACTGAAGCTTTCTTT
CDR3: CASSIPRVGTEAFF

D: TRBD1
size: .
length: 15
J: TRBJ1-1
V: TRBV5-1
DNA: TGCGCCAGCAGCAGGGGGACAGTTACGAACACTGAAGCTTTCTTT
CDR3: CASSRGTVTNTEAFF

D: .
size: .
length: 12
J: TRBJ2-3
V: TRBV7-8
DNA: TGTGCCAGCAGCTTCCACACAGATACGCAGTATTTT
CDR3: CASSFHTDTQYF

D: TRBD2
size: .
length: 13
J: TRBJ2-1
V: TRBV7-9
DNA: TGTGCCAGCAGCTTGCTTGACAGCGGGGGCCAGTTCTTC
CDR3: CASSLLDSGGQFF

D: TRBD1
size: .
length: 18
J: TRBJ2-1
V: TRBV7-2
DNA: TGTGCCAGCAGCTTATCGAGTCCCGGGACAGGGCTTAGGAATGAGCAGTTCTTC
CDR3: CASSLSSPGTGLRNEQFF

D: .
size: .
length: 15
J: TRBJ1-2
V: TRBV15
DNA: TGTGCCACCAGCGCGCGCCGGGCAGGGGTCAATGGCTACACCTTC
CDR3: CATSARRAGVNGYTF

D: .
size: .
length: 15
J: TRBJ2-1
V: TRBV28
DNA: TGTGCCAGCAGTCGCCTTATGGGAGTGGGCCATGAGCAGTTCTTC
CDR3: CASSRLMGVGHEQFF

D: .
size: .
length: 15
J: TRBJ1-6
V: TRBV23-1
DNA: TGCGCCAGCAGTCAGGGAGGGTCGGTGAGCTCACCCCTCCACTTT
CDR3: CASSQGGSVSSPLHF

D: TRBD1
size: .
length: 17
J: TRBJ2-7
V: TRBV6-2/TRBV6-3
DNA: TGTGCCAGCAGTTACGAAACCGGGACAGGGGCGGCCTACGAGCAGTACTTC
CDR3: CASSYETGTGAAYEQYF

D: TRBD1
size: .
length: 13
J: TRBJ1-4
V: TRBV6-5
DNA: TGTGCCAGCACCAGGGGGCGAGGTGAAAAACTGTTTTTT
CDR3: CASTRGRGEKLFF

D: .
size: .
length: 14
J: TRBJ1-2
V: TRBV20-1
DNA: TGCAGTGCTAGTTCGGGACACCCTAACTATGGCTACACCTTC
CDR3: CSASSGHPNYGYTF

D: .
size: .
length: 14
J: TRBJ2-7
V: TRBV27
DNA: TGTGCCAGCAGTTTTGTAGGACACCTCCACGAGCAGTACTTC
CDR3: CASSFVGHLHEQYF

D: .
size: .
length: 13
J: TRBJ2-5
V: TRBV7-3
DNA: TGTGCCAGCAGCTTAACCCTCCAAGAGACCCAGTACTTC
CDR3: CASSLTLQETQYF

D: TRBD1
size: .
length: 14
J: TRBJ1-5
V: TRBV7-9
DNA: TGTGCCAGCAGTTGGACAGGGAGCAATCAGCCCCAGCATTTT
CDR3: CASSWTGSNQPQHF

D: TRBD2
size: .
length: 15
J: TRBJ2-7
V: TRBV19
DNA: TGTGCCAGTAGCCCGGGACTAGGTTTGGCCTACGAGCAGTACTTC
CDR3: CASSPGLGLAYEQYF

D: TRBD1
size: few
length: 15
J: TRBJ2-1
V: TRBV7-9
DNA: TGTGCCAGCAGCTTGACAGGGGCCGTTTTTAATGAGCAGTTCTTC
CDR3: CASSLTGAVFNEQFF

D: .
size: .
length: 16
J: TRBJ1-5
V: TRBV5-8
DNA: TGTGCCAGCAGCCCATATCGGGGGACGGGCAATCAGCCCCAGCATTTT
CDR3: CASSPYRGTGNQPQHF

D: TRBD1
size: .
length: 15
J: TRBJ1-1
V: TRBV13
DNA: TGTGCCAGCAGCACCCGGGACAGGGTCGGCACTGAAGCTTTCTTT
CDR3: CASSTRDRVGTEAFF

D: .
size: .
length: 14
J: TRBJ1-1
V: TRBV6-2/TRBV6-3
DNA: TGTGCCAGCAGCTGGGGGCTTGGGAACACTGAAGCTTTCTTT
CDR3: CASSWGLGNTEAFF

D: TRBD2
size: .
length: 18
J: TRBJ2-3
V: TRBV5-1
DNA: TGCGCCAGCAGCGCCGGGACTAGCTTTATCATGGGCGCAGATACGCAGTATTTT
CDR3: CASSAGTSFIMGADTQYF

D: TRBD1
size: .
length: 18
J: TRBJ2-2
V: TRBV7-7
DNA: TGTGCCAGCAGCTTAGCAGTATCGGGACAGGCTTTTAGCGGGGAGCTGTTTTTT
CDR3: CASSLAVSGQAFSGELFF

D: TRBD2
size: .
length: 15
J: TRBJ2-1
V: TRBV7-8
DNA: TGTGCCAGCAGCTTAGCACTAGCGGGATCCTATGAGCAGTTCTTC
CDR3: CASSLALAGSYEQFF

D: .
size: .
length: 15
J: TRBJ2-1
V: TRBV1
DNA: TGCACCAGCAGCGGAGGGCAAAGGGTTGATAATGAGCAGTTCTTC
CDR3: CTSSGGQRVDNEQFF

D: TRBD2
size: .
length: 13
J: TRBJ2-3
V: TRBV29-1
DNA: TGCAGCGTTGCGACTAGCGTAACAGATACGCAGTATTTT
CDR3: CSVATSVTDTQYF

D: TRBD2
size: .
length: 13
J: TRBJ2-7
V: TRBV19
DNA: TGTGCCAGTAGTGTGGCGGGAGTCGGCGAGCAGTACTTC
CDR3: CASSVAGVGEQYF

D: .
size: once
length: 11
J: TRBJ1-2
V: TRBV29-1
DNA: TGCAGCGTGAGGGGGTCATATGGCTACACCTTC
CDR3: CSVRGSYGYTF

D: .
size: .
length: 14
J: TRBJ2-7
V: TRBV10-2
DNA: TGCGCCAGCAGTGATGCCGGGAGAGCCTACGAGCAGTACTTC
CDR3: CASSDAGRAYEQYF

D: .
size: few
length: 14
J: TRBJ1-6
V: TRBV2
DNA: TGTGCCAGCAGTCCCCAGGGTTTCAAGTCACCCCTCCACTTT
CDR3: CASSPQGFKSPLHF

D: .
size: .
length: 12
J: TRBJ1-2
V: TRBV5-4
DNA: TGTGCCAGCAGCTTGGTTGCGGGAGGCTACACCTTC
CDR3: CASSLVAGGYTF

D: .
size: .
length: 14
J: TRBJ2-6
V: TRBV7-3
DNA: TGTGCCAGCAGCACCAGTCTGGGGGCCAACGTCCTGACTTTC
CDR3: CASSTSLGANVLTF

D: .
size: once
length: 15
J: TRBJ2-6
V: TRBV28
DNA: TGTGCCAGCAGCGCCTTAGTAGCTGGGGCCAACGTCCTGACTTTC
CDR3: CASSALVAGANVLTF

D: TRBD1
size: .
length: 15
J: TRBJ1-6
V: TRBV5-5
DNA: TGTGCCAGCAGCTTGTGGGACAGGGGGGAGTCACCCCTCCACTTT
CDR3: CASSLWDRGESPLHF

D: .
size: .
length: 20
J: TRBJ2-3
V: TRBV9
DNA: TGTGCCAGCAGCGTAGTTCCCGGTCCGGGACATGGGTATAGCACAGATACGCAGTATTTT
CDR3: CASSVVPGPGHGYSTDTQYF